The 4 T cell receptor beta chains presented below share a single source sample, sequenced in a study of low-dose radiotherapy and immunotherapy resistance in tumors. Documented time point: after trial treatment. Regarding treatment: LDRT plus nivolumab, ipilimumab, low-dose cyclophosphamide and aspirin (RACIN trial). cDNA synthesis used a TRAV/TRBV-specific primer set for both chains. The PCR that amplified TCRs ran for 20 to 25 cycles, relying on a constant-region primer and a V-primer adapter. TCRdb re-called the reads with MiXCR, one entry per CDR3 protein. The table has about 39,000 distinct CDR3 sequences, roughly 20% seen once. The sample here was PBMCs, taken after low-dose radiotherapy plus immunotherapy. Source of these receptors: a female donor with ovarian cancer.

This clonotype was counted at least ten times. The rearrangement links TRBV7-9 to TRBJ2-3, with 9 bases matching TRBD1. This CDR3 is built from 15 residues. V lost 3 bases, J lost 3 bases, and 4 bases stayed unmatched. Per the germline V gene, CDR1 is SEHNR and CDR2 is FQNEAQ (reference sequence). CDR3 in DNA: TGTGCCAGCAGCTTCACAGGGGGCGCGACAGATACGCAGTATTTT. As protein: CASSFTGGATDTQYF.

This clonotype was seen ten or more times. V usage is TRBV11-2 and J usage is TRBJ2-3; 7 bases match TRBD2. The germline CDR1 and CDR2 sequences are SGHAT and FQNNGV. This CDR3 is 15 amino acids long. Germline trimming cut 1 base from V and 5 bases from J; bases unmatched to any gene: 6. The CDR3 loop reads CASSLGRRGEDTQYF. The CDR3 DNA is TGTGCCAGCAGCTTAGGCCGACGGGGGGAAGATACGCAGTATTTT.

The table lists this clonotype with many counts. The rearrangement links TRBV20-1 to TRBJ2-7; TRBD1 might be the D (6 bases). The CDR3 sequence is 16 residues long. CDR1 and CDR2 (germline): DFQATT, SNEGSKA (reference sequence). V dropped 5 bases and J dropped 5 bases, with 25 bases sitting between them. As DNA, the CDR3 is TGCAGTGCTCGCCCTTCTTTAGGACAGCCGTGGGACGAGCAGTACTTC. It is translated as CSARPSLGQPWDEQYF.

This clonotype has more than one count but fewer than ten. CDR3 loop: CASSLDRGYSPLHF. The CDR3 DNA follows: TGTGCCAGCAGTTTAGACAGGGGATATTCACCCCTCCACTTT. The chain has TRBV27 and TRBJ1-6; the match to TRBD1 covers 8 bases. J was trimmed by 8 bases and V by 2 bases; bases with no gene match: 2. The CDR3 length is 14 residues. The germline V gene has CDR1 MNHEY and CDR2 SMNVEV (reference sequence).